The 32 T cell receptor beta chains listed next were all sequenced from one sample in a study of technical replicates of blood from four donors. TCRdb's copy holds only in-frame clones and misses some; the assay was immunoSEQ multiplex PCR. The sample contains about 16,000 clones, around 87% of which appear only once. Material: PBMCs. The receptors were sampled from a human donor in good health.

The rearrangement links TRBV5-1 to TRBJ2-1; 9 nucleotides agree with TRBD2. Germline loops: CDR1 SGHRS, CDR2 YFSETQ. This CDR3 is 16 amino acids long. Losses at the gene ends were 1 base for V and 4 bases for J; bases not matched to a gene: 6. The CDR3 is CASSLNSGSGYNEQFF. The CDR3, as DNA: TGCGCCAGCAGCTTGAATAGCGGGAGTGGTTACAATGAGCAGTTCTTC.

The chain carries TRBV27 and TRBJ1-2, with D perhaps TRBD1 (6 bases). The CDR3 is 15 amino acids. The germline V gene has CDR1 MNHEY and CDR2 SMNVEV (reference sequence). V dropped 5 bases and J dropped 1 base, with 14 bases sitting between them. The CDR3 sequence is CASSPQGGGNYGYTF. As DNA, the CDR3 is TGTGCCAGCAGTCCCCAGGGAGGGGGTAACTATGGCTACACCTTC.

The chain carries TRBV5-4 and TRBJ2-5, with 11 positions matching TRBD1. CDR1 and CDR2 from the germline V gene are SGHNT and YYREEE (reference sequence). V lost 3 bases to trimming and J lost 3 bases; unmatched junction nucleotides: 7. The CDR3 length is 16 residues. The CDR3 loop reads CASSSWTGGAKETQYF. Here the CDR3 DNA reads TGTGCCAGCAGCTCCTGGACAGGGGGCGCGAAAGAGACCCAGTACTTC.

This chain uses TRBV27 with TRBJ2-7, with D possibly matching TRBD2 (5 bases). Per the germline V gene, CDR1 is MNHEY and CDR2 is SMNVEV (reference sequence). Deletions cut 5 bases from V and 4 bases from J, with 12 bases between. The CDR3 consists of 13 residues. The CDR3 region has the DNA TGTGCCAGCAGTAAGGGAGTAAGGTACGAGCAGTACTTC. Translated, it gives CASSKGVRYEQYF.

This clone came up a few times. DNA of the CDR3: TGTGCCAGCAGTAAGACAGAAAGAAATGGCTACACCTTC. The encoded protein is CASSKTERNGYTF. The V call is TRBV25-1, the J call TRBJ1-2; D is perhaps TRBD1 (5 bases). V was shortened by 5 bases and J by 6 bases, with 13 bases between the two germline ends. The CDR3 runs to 13 residues. Germline-derived CDR1 and CDR2 are MGHDK and SYGVNS.

V gene TRBV27 combines with J gene TRBJ2-1; 7 bases fit TRBD1. V trimming: 3 bases; J trimming: 0 bases; junction bases outside the gene matches: 5. The CDR3 loop spans 16 amino acids. Germline-derived CDR1 and CDR2 are MNHEY and SMNVEV (reference sequence). The CDR3 nucleotides read TGTGCCAGCAGTTTTAGGTGGGACAGCTCCTACAATGAGCAGTTCTTC. This encodes CASSFRWDSSYNEQFF.

The V call is TRBV29-1, the J call TRBJ1-1, with 9 bases matching TRBD1. The germline V gene has CDR1 SQVTM and CDR2 ANQGSEA. Trimming took 7 bases from V and 6 from J; bases not matched to a gene: 9. There are 13 residues in the CDR3. CDR3 in amino acids: CSAEGQGRAEAFF. CDR3 nucleotide sequence: TGCAGCGCCGAAGGACAGGGGAGGGCTGAAGCTTTCTTT.

The chain joins TRBV12-5 to TRBJ2-7; 13 bases agree with TRBD2. The CDR3 is made up of 15 amino acids. The germline gives CDR1 LGHNT, CDR2 FRNRAP. Trimming at V came to 6 bases and at J to 7 bases, leaving 9 bases not matched to a gene. The chain's CDR3 is CASGRTSGRALEQYF. The CDR3 coding sequence is TGTGCTAGTGGCCGCACTAGCGGGAGGGCCCTGGAGCAGTACTTC.

The table lists this clone with a count of one. This CDR3 is CASSSRLADTQYF. CDR3 coding DNA: TGTGCCAGCAGCTCCAGGCTCGCAGATACGCAGTATTTT. J is TRBJ2-3 and V is TRBV7-6; D gene uncertain. Germline V gene lookup returns CDR1 SGHVS and CDR2 FNYEAQ. Trimming took off 4 bases at V and 4 bases at J, with 9 bases between the two ends. This CDR3 has 13 amino acids.

The chain joins TRBV19 to TRBJ1-1; TRBD1 matches at 8 bases. CDR3 length equals 15 residues. Germline V gives CDR1 LNHDA, CDR2 SQIVND (reference sequence). J gave up 5 bases and V 1 base, and 6 bases lay outside the gene matches. The CDR3 nucleotides read TGTGCCAGTAGTATAGGGACAGGGTTCTTGACTGAAGCTTTCTTT. Encoded protein: CASSIGTGFLTEAFF.

This clone counts as large. The chain joins TRBV5-1 to TRBJ2-7; 9 bases agree with TRBD1. The CDR3 sequence is 17 residues long. After removal of 0 bases from V and 9 bases from J, the junction contained 16 bases not matched to a gene. CDR1 is SGHRS, CDR2 YFSETQ, per germline. CDR3 in DNA: TGCGCCAGCAGCTTGGAACCTACGGGACAGGGCATCTATGGGCAGTACTTC. Its translation: CASSLEPTGQGIYGQYF.

This clone came up once. The chain employs TRBV28 and TRBJ2-5; TRBD2 aligns across 16 bases. The trim removed 3 bases at V and 1 base at J, leaving 5 bases unmatched. The CDR3 length is 18 residues. Germline assignment: CDR1 MDHEN and CDR2 SYDVKM. The CDR3 spells CASSFGTSGRVSQETQYF. CDR3 nucleotides: TGTGCCAGCAGTTTCGGGACTAGCGGGAGGGTTTCCCAAGAGACCCAGTACTTC.

V is TRBV11-3 and J is TRBJ2-5; TRBD1 agrees at 8 bases. CDR3 length equals 14 residues. J lost 4 bases, V lost 1 base, and 2 bases had no gene match. The V gene's germline CDR1 is SGHNT and CDR2 YENEEA. CDR3 loop: CASSLVDRGETQYF. CDR3 coding DNA: TGTGCCAGCAGCTTAGTCGACAGGGGAGAGACCCAGTACTTC.

The chain employs TRBV14 and TRBJ1-2, with 7 bases lining up with TRBD1. Trimming removed 0 bases from V and 6 bases from J; junction bases left unmatched: 7. The CDR3 has 15 residues. Germline CDR1 is SGHDN and CDR2 is FVKESK. DNA for the CDR3: TGTGCCAGCAGCCAAGATCTTAGGGGGCTTCATGGCTACACCTTC. Translating gives CASSQDLRGLHGYTF.

The rearrangement uses TRBV27 and TRBJ1-5; 7 positions match TRBD1. Unmatched junction bases numbered 13, after V lost 2 bases and J lost 6 bases. The CDR3 has 17 residues. Germline CDR1 and CDR2: MNHEY and SMNVEV (reference sequence). DNA of the CDR3: TGTGCCAGCAGTTTAGGGCAGGGGGTTGCCGGTGGTCAGCCCCAGCATTTT. It translates to CASSLGQGVAGGQPQHF.

For the CDR3, the DNA is TGCGCCAGCAGCCCGCGGGCGGGAGGACCGAGCGACACCGGGGAGCTGTTTTTT. It yields the protein CASSPRAGGPSDTGELFF. The chain is built from TRBV5-1 and TRBJ2-2; TRBD2 matches 8 bases. The V gene's germline CDR1 is SGHRS and CDR2 YFSETQ. The CDR3 runs to 18 residues. The ends lost 4 bases at V and 3 bases at J; junction bases unmatched: 14.

The chain employs TRBV5-6 and TRBJ1-4, with 7 positions matching TRBD1. The CDR3 is made up of 15 amino acids. With 4 bases clipped from V and 6 bases from J, the junction kept 9 bases outside the gene matches. Germline CDR1 is SGHDT and CDR2 is YYEEEE. The CDR3 DNA is TGTGCCAGCAGCCGGACCCCAGGGGGTGATGAAAAACTGTTTTTT. It is translated as CASSRTPGGDEKLFF.

The chain joins TRBV27 to TRBJ2-7; 11 nucleotides match TRBD2. Germline loops: CDR1 MNHEY, CDR2 SMNVEV (reference sequence). The J segment lost 7 bases and the V segment lost 6 bases, leaving 8 bases of the junction unmatched. The CDR3 has 14 amino acids. DNA for the CDR3: TGTGCCAGCAGAGCACTAGCGGGAGACCGGGAGCAGTACTTC. It yields the protein CASRALAGDREQYF.

The V call is TRBV19, the J call TRBJ2-7; TRBD2 agrees at 10 bases. The CDR3 spans 18 residues. J was trimmed by 1 base and V by 0 bases; bases with no gene match: 9. CDR1 LNHDA and CDR2 SQIVND come from the germline V gene (reference sequence). DNA of the CDR3: TGTGCCAGTAGTATAGAAGGTAGCGGGAGGTCGCTGTCCTACGAGCAGTACTTC. Its protein is CASSIEGSGRSLSYEQYF.

The V call is TRBV5-1, the J call TRBJ2-7; TRBD1 agrees at 9 bases. V shed 4 bases, J shed 5 bases, and the junction held 13 bases outside the gene matches. The CDR3 has 16 residues. CDR1 is SGHRS and CDR2 is YFSETQ in the germline V gene. This chain's CDR3 is CASSQSSGTGYHEQYF. The CDR3 DNA sequence: TGCGCCAGCAGCCAAAGCTCCGGGACAGGGTACCACGAGCAGTACTTC.

This rearrangement joins TRBV5-1 to TRBJ2-2, with TRBD1 identical over 7 bases. The CDR3 extends over 17 amino acids. Trimming cost V 4 bases and J 0 bases; bases outside gene matches: 9. The germline V gene encodes CDR1 SGHRS and CDR2 YFSETQ. The CDR3 loop is CASSPAGQATNTGELFF. CDR3 in DNA: TGCGCCAGCAGCCCTGCTGGACAGGCAACGAACACCGGGGAGCTGTTTTTT.

The J gene is TRBJ2-3, the V gene TRBV9, with TRBD1 matching over 7 bases. Germline CDR1 and CDR2: SGDLS and YYNGEE. This CDR3 comprises 14 residues. V was clipped by 6 bases and J by 3 bases; unmatched bases: 7. The CDR3 DNA sequence: TGTGCCAGCACCGAGAGGGGGCTAACAGATACGCAGTATTTT. It is translated as CASTERGLTDTQYF.

This sequence joins TRBV4-2 and TRBJ2-3; tentatively, D is TRBD2 (6 bases). Germline lookup yields CDR1 LGHNA and CDR2 YNFKEQ. This CDR3 comprises 17 residues. The V and J ends lost 0 bases and 6 bases respectively, with 19 bases between them. CDR3 bases: TGTGCCAGCAGCCAAGAAGGGGCATGGGGGGTGCCGGATACGCAGTATTTT. Its translation: CASSQEGAWGVPDTQYF.

V usage is TRBV28 and J usage is TRBJ2-7; 9 bases are a match to TRBD1. Germline V CDR1 and CDR2: MDHEN, SYDVKM. CDR3 length: 14 amino acids. J was trimmed by 5 bases and V by 3 bases; bases with no gene match: 5. The CDR3 DNA sequence: TGTGCCAGCAGTTTGGGGACAGGGAGCCACGAGCAGTACTTC. This codes for CASSLGTGSHEQYF.

The chain is built from TRBV5-4 and TRBJ2-2; perhaps TRBD1 as D (6 bases). In germline, CDR1 is SGHNT, CDR2 YYREEE (reference sequence). This CDR3 has 15 amino acids. V shed 2 bases and J shed 4 bases, with 12 bases lying between them. CDR3 in amino acids: CASSFRGLGTGELFF. CDR3 coding DNA: TGTGCCAGCAGCTTCAGGGGTCTGGGCACCGGGGAGCTGTTTTTT.

Only a few counts were recorded for this clone. CDR3 sequence: CASSQGQGDEQYF. The CDR3 DNA sequence: TGCGCCAGCAGCCAGGGACAGGGCGACGAGCAGTACTTC. The chain uses TRBV4-1 and TRBJ2-7; TRBD1 agrees at 9 bases. Trimming removed 3 bases from V and 5 bases from J; junction bases left unmatched: 2. Germline V gene lookup returns CDR1 MGHRA and CDR2 YSYEKL. The CDR3 extends over 13 amino acids.

The CDR3 nucleotides are TGTGCCACCAGCAGAGATAAACAGGCCCTCTCTGGGGCCAACGTCCTGACTTTC. Translating it yields CATSRDKQALSGANVLTF. The rearrangement joins TRBV15 to TRBJ2-6; TRBD1 is a possible D gene (5 bases). CDR1 is LNHNV, CDR2 YYDKDF, per germline (reference sequence). The CDR3 loop spans 18 amino acids. With 0 bases removed from V and 0 bases from J, the gap between germline ends came to 12 bases.

This clone has a single count. This sequence joins TRBV6-5 and TRBJ1-1; D unclear. V lost 2 bases, J lost 3 bases, and 4 bases lay in between. The germline V gene has CDR1 MNHEY and CDR2 SVGAGI. This CDR3 has 12 residues. CDR3 sequence (DNA): TGTGCCAGCAGTTACGGGCACACTGAAGCTTTCTTT. It translates to CASSYGHTEAFF.

The chain combines TRBV28 with TRBJ1-2; 7 nucleotides align to TRBD1. V gave up 7 bases and J gave up 7 bases; unmatched junction bases: 18. Germline V CDR1 and CDR2: MDHEN, SYDVKM. The CDR3 is 16 residues long. The CDR3 region is CASIKGSGQPPGGYTF. In nucleotides, the CDR3 is TGTGCCAGCATAAAGGGATCGGGACAGCCGCCAGGTGGCTACACCTTC.

The chain is built from TRBV28 and TRBJ2-3; no firm D call. V was pared by 8 bases and J by 0 bases, with 6 bases between. The CDR3 sequence is 12 residues long. Germline-derived CDR1 and CDR2 are MDHEN and SYDVKM. The chain's CDR3 is CASATSTDTQYF. The CDR3 bases are TGTGCCAGCGCAACTAGCACAGATACGCAGTATTTT.

The rearrangement links TRBV6-4 to TRBJ1-1; D is possibly TRBD1 (6 bases). This CDR3 is 13 amino acids long. CDR1 is MRHNA and CDR2 is SNTAGT in the germline V gene. Deletions cut 6 bases from V and 1 base from J, with 9 bases between. CDR3: CASSLDRNTEAFF. CDR3 coding DNA: TGTGCCAGCAGCTTGGACAGGAACACTGAAGCTTTCTTT.

The J gene is TRBJ2-4, the V gene TRBV6-1; 9 positions match TRBD1. The V gene end was trimmed by 0 bases and the J gene end by 6 bases; junction bases not matched to a gene: 15. Germline assignment: CDR1 MNHNS and CDR2 SASEGT. The CDR3 runs to 19 residues. The CDR3 region has the DNA TGTGCCAGCAGTGAAGCGCTTCAGTTGTTGGGACAGGGCTCAAACATTCAGTACTTC. Protein sequence: CASSEALQLLGQGSNIQYF.